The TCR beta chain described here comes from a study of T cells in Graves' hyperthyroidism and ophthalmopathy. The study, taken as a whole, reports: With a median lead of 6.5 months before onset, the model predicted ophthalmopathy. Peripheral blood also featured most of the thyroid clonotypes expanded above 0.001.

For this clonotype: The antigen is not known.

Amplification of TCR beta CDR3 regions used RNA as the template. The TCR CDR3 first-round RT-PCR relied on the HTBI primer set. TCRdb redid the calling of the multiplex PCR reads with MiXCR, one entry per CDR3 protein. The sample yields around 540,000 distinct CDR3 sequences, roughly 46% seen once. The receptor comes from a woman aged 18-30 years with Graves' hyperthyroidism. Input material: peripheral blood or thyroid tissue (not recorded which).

DNA of the CDR3: TGCGCCAGCAGTGGCGGACCGGCGACCCCCTACGAGCAGTACTTC. Translation gives CASSGGPATPYEQYF. The gene calls are TRBV10-2 and TRBJ2-7, with D uncertain. Germline CDR1 reads WSHSY; CDR2 reads SAAADI. CDR3 size: 15 residues. The V gene lost 4 bases and the J gene lost 2 bases, with 15 bases spanning the gap.